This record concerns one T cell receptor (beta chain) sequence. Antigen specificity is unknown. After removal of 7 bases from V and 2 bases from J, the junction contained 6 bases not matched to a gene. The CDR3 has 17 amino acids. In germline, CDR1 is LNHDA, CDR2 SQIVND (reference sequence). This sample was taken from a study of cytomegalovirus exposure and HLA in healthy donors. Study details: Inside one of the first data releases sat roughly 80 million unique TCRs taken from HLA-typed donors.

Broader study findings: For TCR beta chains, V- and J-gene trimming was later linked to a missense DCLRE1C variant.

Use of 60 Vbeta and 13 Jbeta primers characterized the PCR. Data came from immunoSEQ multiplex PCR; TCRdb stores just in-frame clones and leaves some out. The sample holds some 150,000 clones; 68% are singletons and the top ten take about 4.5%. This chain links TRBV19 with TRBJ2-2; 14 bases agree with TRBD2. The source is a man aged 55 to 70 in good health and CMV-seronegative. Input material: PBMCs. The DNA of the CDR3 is TGTGCCAGTACCCCGGGACTAGCGGGAGTTAACACCGGGGAGCTGTTTTTT. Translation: CASTPGLAGVNTGELFF.